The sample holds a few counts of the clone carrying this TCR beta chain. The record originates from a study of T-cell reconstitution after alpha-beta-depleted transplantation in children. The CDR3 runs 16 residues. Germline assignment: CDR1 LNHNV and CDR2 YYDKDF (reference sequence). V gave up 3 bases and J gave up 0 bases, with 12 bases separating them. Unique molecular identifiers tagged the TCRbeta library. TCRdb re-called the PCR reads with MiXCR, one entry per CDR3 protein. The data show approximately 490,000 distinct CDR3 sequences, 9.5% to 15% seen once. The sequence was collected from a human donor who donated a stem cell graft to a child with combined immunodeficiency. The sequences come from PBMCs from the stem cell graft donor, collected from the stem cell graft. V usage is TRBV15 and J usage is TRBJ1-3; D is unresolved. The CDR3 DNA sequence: TGTGCCACCAGCAGTGCGAATACCTACTCTGGAAACACCATATATTTT. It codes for CATSSANTYSGNTIYF.